This T cell receptor beta chain was identified in a study of siplizumab effects on memory and regulatory T cells. Study conclusions and caveats: In siplizumab conditions, mappable alloreactive CD4+ clones averaged about 64% Treg-derived, against roughly 25% in controls. There appeared to be greater diversity in naive T cells than in memory cells, and naive T cells seemed major contributors to the alloresponse.

Details on this clone: What it binds is not known.

The assay covered approximately 10^5 TCR templates per sample. Here immunoSEQ multiplex PCR was the method, and the copy in TCRdb shows in-frame clones only, minus some. The data hold 100,000 or so clones, with approximately 94% observed a single time. In germline, CDR1 is GTSNPN, CDR2 SVGIG (reference sequence). V dropped 1 base and J dropped 1 base, with 7 bases sitting between them. The CDR3 is 13 residues long. The receptor was isolated from a human donor in good health. V gene TRBV30 combines with J gene TRBJ2-5; D not certain. Sequencing used non-Treg CD4+ T cells sorted from blood. CDR3 loop: CAWSEGSQETQYF. In nucleotides, the CDR3 is TGTGCCTGGAGTGAGGGCAGCCAAGAGACCCAGTACTTC.